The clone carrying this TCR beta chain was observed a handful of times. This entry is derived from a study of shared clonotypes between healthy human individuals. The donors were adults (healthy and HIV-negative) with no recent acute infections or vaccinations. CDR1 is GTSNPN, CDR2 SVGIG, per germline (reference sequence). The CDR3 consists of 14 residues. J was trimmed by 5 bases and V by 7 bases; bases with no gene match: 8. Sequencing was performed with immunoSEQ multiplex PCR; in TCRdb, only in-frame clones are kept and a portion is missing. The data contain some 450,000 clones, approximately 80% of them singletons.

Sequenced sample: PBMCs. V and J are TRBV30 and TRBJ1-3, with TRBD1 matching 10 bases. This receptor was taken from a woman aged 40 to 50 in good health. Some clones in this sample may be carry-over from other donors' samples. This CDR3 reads CASDRGTGRNTIYF. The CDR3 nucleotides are TGTGCCTCGGACAGGGGGACGGGTCGAAACACCATATATTTT.